A single sample gave rise to the 21 T cell receptor beta chains below, sequenced in a study of blood T cell repertoires in COVID-19. Produced via immunoSEQ multiplex PCR; TCRdb's table is partial and in-frame only. The data show about 340,000 clones, around 83% seen once. The sample was peripheral blood. These receptor sequences come from a man aged 25-45 years with active or convalescent COVID-19.

V is TRBV29-1 and J is TRBJ1-1; the match to TRBD1 covers 8 bases. The J segment lost 10 bases and the V segment lost 6 bases, leaving 10 bases of the junction unmatched. The CDR3 runs to 12 residues. CDR1 and CDR2 (germline): SQVTM, ANQGSEA. CDR3 in amino acids: CSVFDRGLGAFF. DNA of the CDR3: TGCAGCGTATTCGACAGGGGATTAGGAGCTTTCTTT.

The V call is TRBV14, the J call TRBJ1-2, with D perhaps matching TRBD1 (6 bases). Germline values: CDR1 SGHDN, CDR2 FVKESK. Trimming removed 4 bases at V and 5 bases at J, with 14 bases between. The CDR3 runs 14 residues. In DNA form, the CDR3 reads TGTGCCAGCAGCCCCCCACAGGGTGGTTATGGCTACACCTTC. Translation gives CASSPPQGGYGYTF.

The J gene is TRBJ2-1, the V gene TRBV6-6; 7 positions agree with TRBD2. This CDR3 region has 14 residues. V was pared by 2 bases and J by 6 bases, with 4 bases of the junction left unmatched. Per germline, CDR1 MNHNY and CDR2 SVGAGI (reference sequence). The DNA for the CDR3 is TGTGCCAGCAGTTACCCGTCGGGGGGCAATGAGCAGTTCTTC. Amino acids: CASSYPSGGNEQFF.

This clone was detected a few times. The chain links TRBV3-1 (or the pseudogene TRBV3-2) to TRBJ1-4; the D is unclear. V was trimmed by 6 bases and J by 9 bases, leaving 14 bases between them. CDR1 and CDR2 from the germline V gene are LGHDT and YNNKEL (reference sequence). This CDR3 comprises 13 residues. CDR3 in amino acids: CASSPTAAQKLFF. In DNA, the CDR3 is TGTGCCAGCAGTCCTACCGCCGCGCAAAAACTGTTTTTT.

This chain's CDR3 is CASSQAGGLGYGYTF. The CDR3 nucleotides are TGCGCCAGCAGCCAAGCGGGGGGCTTGGGGTATGGCTACACCTTC. The chain combines TRBV4-3 with TRBJ1-2; weak D call: TRBD1 (6 bases). This CDR3 is 15 amino acids long. Germline lookup yields CDR1 LGHNA and CDR2 YSLEER. V gave up 1 base and J gave up 5 bases, with 14 bases separating them.

Notes on this clone: The junction differs from germline at one of its ends, possibly a read error. The chain joins TRBV6-6 to TRBJ1-2, with 7 bases that match TRBD1. CDR3 length equals 12 residues. Per germline, CDR1 MNHNY and CDR2 SVGAGI (reference sequence). The CDR3 reads CASSYGPGQLIF. Written as DNA, the CDR3 is TGTGCCAGCAGTTACGGGCCGGGACAGTTGATCTTC.

Only one count was recorded for this clone. The chain has TRBV6-1 and TRBJ1-4; D is uncertain. This CDR3 has 14 amino acids. Trimming shortened V by 1 base and J by 7 bases, and 10 bases separated the two germline ends. Germline CDR1 reads MNHNS; CDR2 reads SASEGT. The CDR3 loop is CASSEGEAFEKLFF. The CDR3 DNA reads as TGTGCCAGCAGTGAAGGAGAGGCTTTTGAAAAACTGTTTTTT.

This chain links TRBV2 with TRBJ2-6; D ambiguous. Trimming cost V 6 bases and J 0 bases, with 12 bases left between them. The CDR3 runs to 16 residues. Germline loops: CDR1 SNHLY, CDR2 FYNNEI. The CDR3 reads CASRIPFGSGANVLTF. The CDR3, as DNA: TGTGCCAGCAGAATTCCCTTCGGCTCTGGGGCCAACGTCCTGACTTTC.

The V gene is TRBV7-2, the J gene TRBJ2-4; 7 nucleotides agree with TRBD2. J was trimmed by 1 base and V by 1 base; bases with no gene match: 10. The V gene's germline CDR1 is SGHTA and CDR2 FQGNSA. The CDR3 is made up of 18 amino acids. The CDR3 DNA reads as TGTGCCAGCAGCTTAGGATGGACCGGGGGGTGGGCCAAAAACATTCAGTACTTC. This sequence encodes CASSLGWTGGWAKNIQYF.

The rearrangement uses TRBV6-5 and TRBJ1-5, with D hard to call. V was clipped by 2 bases and J by 6 bases, with 14 bases between them. Per the germline V gene, CDR1 is MNHEY and CDR2 is SVGAGI. CDR3 length equals 15 residues. CDR3 sequence (DNA): TGTGCCAGCAGTTACCCCGGCTCGGGGAGTCAGCCCCAGCATTTT. Translating it yields CASSYPGSGSQPQHF.

The chain is built from TRBV29-1 and TRBJ1-2, with D unresolved. V shed 6 bases and J shed 1 base, with 9 bases lying between them. There are 12 residues in the CDR3. CDR1 and CDR2 (germline): SQVTM, ANQGSEA. Here the CDR3 DNA reads TGCAGCGTCTCCTCCGGTAACTATGGCTACACCTTC. Encoded protein: CSVSSGNYGYTF.

The genes are TRBV7-3 and TRBJ1-3; weak D call: TRBD1 (5 bases). Germline lookup yields CDR1 SGHTA and CDR2 FQGTGA. Between the trimmed V and J ends, which lost 1 base and 9 bases, there was a span of 13 bases. The CDR3 extends over 14 amino acids. The CDR3 nucleotides read TGTGCCAGCAGCTTAAATAGGGGTACTGGCACCATATATTTT. It yields the protein CASSLNRGTGTIYF.

The V gene is TRBV23-1, the J gene TRBJ1-2, with 8 bases lining up with TRBD1. TRBV23-1 is assigned to the ORF class and has an uncertain function. V dropped 0 bases and J dropped 7; count of bases not matched to a gene: 7. This CDR3 spans 15 amino acids. The CDR3, as DNA: TGCGCCAGCAGTCAATCATTGGGACAGGTGAGTGGCTACACCTTC. It translates to CASSQSLGQVSGYTF.

The chain carries TRBV29-1 and TRBJ1-4, with TRBD1 matching over 9 bases. Unmatched junction bases numbered 5, after V lost 5 bases and J lost 7 bases. This CDR3 comprises 13 residues. In germline, CDR1 is SQVTM, CDR2 ANQGSEA. The CDR3, as DNA: TGCAGCGTTATTGGGACAGGGTCTGAAAAACTGTTTTTT. The encoded protein is CSVIGTGSEKLFF.

This chain links TRBV6-2 or TRBV6-3 with TRBJ1-6; possible D gene TRBD1, 6 bases. CDR1 MNHEY and CDR2 SVGEGT come from the germline V gene. The CDR3 covers 14 residues. V lost 6 bases, J lost 9 bases, and 15 bases lay in between. CDR3: CASSNSRGGSPLHF. Written as DNA, the CDR3 is TGTGCCAGCAGCAACTCAAGAGGGGGTTCACCCCTCCACTTT.

This clone appeared a single time. In DNA, the CDR3 is TGTGCCAGCAGCCAGGGGGCGGCTCGGGATGGCTACACCTTC. Its protein product is CASSQGAARDGYTF. The V and J genes are TRBV4-2 and TRBJ1-2; a weak D match, TRBD1 (6 bases). The CDR3 has 14 residues. The V and J ends lost 3 bases and 6 bases respectively, with 14 bases between them. Germline CDR1 is LGHNA and CDR2 is YNFKEQ.

The chain employs TRBV2 and TRBJ2-1; the D gene is possibly TRBD2 (7 bases). Germline CDR1 and CDR2: SNHLY and FYNNEI. V was trimmed by 6 bases and J by 8 bases, leaving 11 bases between them. The CDR3 runs 12 residues. CDR3 sequence reads: CASRRGGHEQFF. CDR3 nucleotides: TGTGCCAGCAGGCGCGGGGGCCATGAGCAGTTCTTC.

This rearrangement joins TRBV9 to TRBJ2-5; a possible D gene is TRBD2 (5 bases). The CDR3 extends over 12 amino acids. V gave up 4 bases and J gave up 5 bases, with 9 bases separating them. Germline V gives CDR1 SGDLS, CDR2 YYNGEE. CDR3 sequence reads: CASSRESETQYF. CDR3 in DNA: TGTGCCAGCAGCAGGGAGTCGGAGACCCAGTACTTC.

The CDR3 DNA reads as TGTGCCAGCAGCTTCCCCGGGACAAACTACGAGCAGTACTTC. It specifies CASSFPGTNYEQYF. The rearrangement links TRBV5-6 to TRBJ2-7; TRBD1 is a possible D gene (6 bases). The CDR3 is 14 residues long. CDR1 and CDR2 from the germline V gene are SGHDT and YYEEEE. Trimming left V 2 bases short and J 3 bases short, with 12 bases between.

The V call is TRBV6-1, the J call TRBJ1-2; D might be TRBD1 (6 bases). The germline gives CDR1 MNHNS, CDR2 SASEGT. The CDR3 length is 11 residues. The V end lost 2 bases, the J end lost 11 bases, and 9 bases lay between the germline ends. The CDR3 region has the DNA TGTGCCAGCAGTGAATTCCAGGGGTACACCTTC. This gives the protein CASSEFQGYTF.

V is TRBV18 and J is TRBJ2-3, with 7 bases lining up with TRBD2. Germline lookup yields CDR1 KGHSH and CDR2 LQKENI. The junction had 13 bases not matched to a gene; V was cut back by 7 bases and J by 0 bases. This CDR3 region has 17 residues. CDR3 protein: CASLLRGSGASTDTQYF. CDR3 DNA: TGTGCCAGCTTGCTCCGCGGCAGCGGGGCCAGCACAGATACGCAGTATTTT. The complete variable domain, with remaining parts taken from reference TRBV18 and TRBJ2-3, reads NAGVMQNPRHLVRRRGQEARLRCSPMKGHSHVYWYRQLPEEGLKFMVYLQKENIIDESGMPKERFSAEFPKEGPSILRIQQVVRGDSAAYFCASLLRGSGASTDTQYFGPGTRLTVL.